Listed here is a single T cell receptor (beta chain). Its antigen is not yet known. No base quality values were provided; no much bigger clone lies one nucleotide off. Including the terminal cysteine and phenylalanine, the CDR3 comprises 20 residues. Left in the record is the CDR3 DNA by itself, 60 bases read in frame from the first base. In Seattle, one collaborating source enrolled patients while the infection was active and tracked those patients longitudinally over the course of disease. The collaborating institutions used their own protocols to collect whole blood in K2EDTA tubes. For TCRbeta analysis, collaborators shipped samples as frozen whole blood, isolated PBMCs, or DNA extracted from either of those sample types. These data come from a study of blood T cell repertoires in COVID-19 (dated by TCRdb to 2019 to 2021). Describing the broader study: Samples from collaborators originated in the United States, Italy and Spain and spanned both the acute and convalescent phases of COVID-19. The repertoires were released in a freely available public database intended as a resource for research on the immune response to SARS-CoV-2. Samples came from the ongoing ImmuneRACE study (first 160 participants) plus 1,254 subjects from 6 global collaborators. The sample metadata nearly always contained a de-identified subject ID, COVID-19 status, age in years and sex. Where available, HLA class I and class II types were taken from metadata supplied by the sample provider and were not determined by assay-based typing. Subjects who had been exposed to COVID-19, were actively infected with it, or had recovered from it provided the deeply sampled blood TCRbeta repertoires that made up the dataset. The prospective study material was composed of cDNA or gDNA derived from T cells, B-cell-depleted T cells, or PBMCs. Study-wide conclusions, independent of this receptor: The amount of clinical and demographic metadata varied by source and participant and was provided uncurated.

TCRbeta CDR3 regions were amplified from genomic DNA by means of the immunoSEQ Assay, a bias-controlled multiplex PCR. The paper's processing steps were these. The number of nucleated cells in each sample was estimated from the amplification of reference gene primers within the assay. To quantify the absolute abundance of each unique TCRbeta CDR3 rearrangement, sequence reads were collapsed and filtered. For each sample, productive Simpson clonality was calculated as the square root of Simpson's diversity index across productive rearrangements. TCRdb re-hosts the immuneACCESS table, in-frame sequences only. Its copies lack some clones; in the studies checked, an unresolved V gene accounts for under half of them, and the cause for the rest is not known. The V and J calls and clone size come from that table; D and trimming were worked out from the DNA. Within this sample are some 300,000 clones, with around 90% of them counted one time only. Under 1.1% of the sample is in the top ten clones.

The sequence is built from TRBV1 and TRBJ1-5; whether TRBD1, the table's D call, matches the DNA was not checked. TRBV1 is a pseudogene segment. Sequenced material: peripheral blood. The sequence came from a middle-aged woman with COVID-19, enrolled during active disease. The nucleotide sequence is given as TGCACCAGCAGGCTCACAGGGGGCGGGCCCCCCCCTTATAGCAATCAGCCCCAGCATTTT. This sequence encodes CTSRLTGGGPPPYSNQPQHF.